The 11 T cell receptor beta chains below come from one sample, sequenced in a study of cytomegalovirus exposure and HLA in healthy donors. A multiplex PCR was run with 60 Vbeta primers and 13 Jbeta primers. The table came from immunoSEQ multiplex PCR; TCRdb's copy has only in-frame clones and leaves some out. The top ten clones hold around 4% of a sample with more than 85,000 clones, roughly 83% of them seen once. The sequenced material came from PBMCs. The source of these receptors is a female donor in good health and CMV-seropositive.

The rearrangement joins TRBV27 to TRBJ2-5; TRBD2 matches at 9 bases. This CDR3 has 14 amino acids. Germline values: CDR1 MNHEY, CDR2 SMNVEV (reference sequence). The V segment lost 6 bases and the J segment 2 bases; nucleotides outside the gene matches: 4. The DNA for the CDR3 is TGTGCCAGCAGGGAGCGGGGGGCTCAAGAGACCCAGTACTTC. Translation: CASRERGAQETQYF.

This clone was seen just once. The rearrangement uses TRBV2 and TRBJ2-6; D gene unclear. This CDR3 is built from 15 residues. The germline gives CDR1 SNHLY, CDR2 FYNNEI. V was trimmed by 6 bases and J by 5 bases, leaving 14 bases between them. Written as DNA, the CDR3 is TGTGCCAGCAGAACCGGTGAGAGCTGGGCCAACGTCCTGACTTTC. As protein: CASRTGESWANVLTF.

This chain uses TRBV6-5 with TRBJ1-3, with a tentative D call TRBD1 (5 bases). The CDR3 runs to 15 residues. CDR1 is MNHEY, CDR2 SVGAGI, per germline. V lost 6 bases and J 0 bases, leaving 12 bases between the germline ends. The CDR3 loop reads CASSLRGGSGNTIYF. The CDR3 bases are TGTGCCAGCAGCCTCCGGGGGGGCTCTGGAAACACCATATATTTT.

This chain joins TRBV2 and TRBJ2-5; TRBD2 matches 9 bases. The V segment lost 10 bases and the J segment 3 bases; nucleotides outside the gene matches: 21. The CDR3 is 18 residues long. Germline values: CDR1 SNHLY, CDR2 FYNNEI. The DNA of the CDR3 is TGTGCCACCAGGGGGGGGCGGGAGGGCCTCTCGAGGAAAGAGACCCAGTACTTC. Translation: CATRGGREGLSRKETQYF.

The chain is built from TRBV12-5 and TRBJ2-5, with D possibly TRBD2 on 7 matching bases. The CDR3 runs 14 residues. V lost 7 bases to trimming and J lost 5 bases, with 17 bases between them. Germline CDR1 reads LGHNT; CDR2 reads FRNRAP. The CDR3 sequence: CASAHGGAGETQYF. The CDR3 DNA sequence: TGTGCTAGTGCACATGGGGGGGCGGGGGAGACCCAGTACTTC.

This sequence joins TRBV5-1 and TRBJ2-3; 12 bases align to TRBD1. Germline V gives CDR1 SGHRS, CDR2 YFSETQ. The CDR3 length is 15 residues. V lost 4 bases to trimming and J lost 7 bases; unmatched junction nucleotides: 7. The CDR3 spells CASSPGTGGVYTQYF. CDR3 nucleotide sequence: TGCGCCAGCAGCCCCGGGACAGGGGGCGTATATACGCAGTATTTT.

This sequence joins TRBV6-5 and TRBJ2-7; weak D call: TRBD1 (7 bases). The V and J ends lost 6 bases and 3 bases respectively, with 12 bases between them. Germline CDR1 is MNHEY and CDR2 is SVGAGI. The CDR3 has 13 amino acids. CDR3 loop: CASSPRGDYEQYF. CDR3 sequence (DNA): TGTGCCAGCAGCCCCAGGGGGGACTACGAGCAGTACTTC.

This clone was counted once. The CDR3 loop reads CATSRGDSSYSYEQYF. CDR3 nucleotide sequence: TGTGCCACCAGCAGAGGGGACAGCTCCTATTCCTACGAGCAGTACTTC. V and J are TRBV15 and TRBJ2-7, with 7 nucleotides matching TRBD1. Germline V lookup: CDR1 LNHNV, CDR2 YYDKDF (reference sequence). This CDR3 has 16 residues. V trimming: 1 base; J trimming: 1 base; junction bases outside the gene matches: 7.

V gene TRBV6-5 combines with J gene TRBJ1-1; 8 bases are a match to TRBD1. Trimming removed 0 bases from V and 5 bases from J; junction bases left unmatched: 8. Germline CDR1 and CDR2: MNHEY and SVGAGI. The CDR3 is 16 residues long. CDR3 in amino acids: CASSYSPSGGWTEAFF. CDR3 sequence (DNA): TGTGCCAGCAGTTACTCGCCTTCAGGGGGCTGGACTGAAGCTTTCTTT.

This clone was picked up one time. This chain links TRBV18 with TRBJ1-4; 7 nucleotides match TRBD1. The CDR3 loop spans 14 amino acids. The V segment lost 3 bases and the J segment 8 bases; nucleotides outside the gene matches: 6. CDR1 is KGHSH, CDR2 LQKENI, per germline. CDR3 amino acids: CASSPTGNGEKLFF. The DNA of the CDR3 is TGTGCCAGCTCACCGACAGGGAATGGCGAAAAACTGTTTTTT.

This clone was seen a single time. The chain couples TRBV19 to TRBJ2-1; 8 nucleotides align to TRBD2. The V gene's germline CDR1 is LNHDA and CDR2 SQIVND (reference sequence). J gave up 2 bases and V 7 bases, and 4 bases lay outside the gene matches. This CDR3 region has 14 residues. The CDR3 is CASNAGGTYNEQFF. The CDR3, as DNA: TGTGCCAGTAATGCGGGGGGAACCTACAATGAGCAGTTCTTC.